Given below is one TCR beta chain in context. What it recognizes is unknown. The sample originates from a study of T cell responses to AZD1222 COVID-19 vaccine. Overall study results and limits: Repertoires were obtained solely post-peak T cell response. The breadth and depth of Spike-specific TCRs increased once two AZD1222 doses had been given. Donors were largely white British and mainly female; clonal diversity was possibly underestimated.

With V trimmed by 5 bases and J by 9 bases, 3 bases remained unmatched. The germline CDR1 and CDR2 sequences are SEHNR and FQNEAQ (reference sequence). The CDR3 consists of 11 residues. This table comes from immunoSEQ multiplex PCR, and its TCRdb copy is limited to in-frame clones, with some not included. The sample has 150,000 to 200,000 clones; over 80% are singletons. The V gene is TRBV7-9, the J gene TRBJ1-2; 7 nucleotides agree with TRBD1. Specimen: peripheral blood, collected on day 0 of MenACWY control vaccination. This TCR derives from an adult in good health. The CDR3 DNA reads TGTGCCAGCAGCCTGGGACAGCGCTACACCTTC. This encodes CASSLGQRYTF.